This T cell receptor beta chain was sequenced in a study of CD4 T cells in relation to SARS-CoV-2 and coronaviruses. TCRdb keeps only in-frame clones here, not all; method: immunoSEQ multiplex PCR. Of roughly 30,000 clones listed, about 70% are singletons. Trimming took off 5 bases at V and 8 bases at J, with 18 bases between the two ends. CDR1 is MGHRA and CDR2 is YSYEKL in the germline V gene. The CDR3 is 15 residues long. The sample holds a few counts of this clone. Antigen specificity is unknown. CD4+ T cells from unexposed donors were obtained before the COVID-19 pandemic (2011-2018). After approximately ten days of culture, CD4+ T cells were isolated.

Specimen: CD4+ T cells from PBMCs, cultured in vitro. The V call is TRBV4-1, the J call TRBJ1-4, with D possibly matching TRBD1 (5 bases). The receptor was isolated from a human donor in good health. CDR3 sequence: CASSVPGAGYEKLFF. The CDR3 DNA follows: TGCGCCAGCAGCGTCCCCGGGGCGGGATACGAAAAACTGTTTTTT.